The entry that follows covers one T cell receptor beta chain sequence. Its antigen is unknown. Base qualities were left out, and no much larger clone turns up one base away. These data come from a study of OX40 agonist ivuxolimab in advanced cancers. Notes on the research overall: Ivuxolimab, which targeted the costimulatory receptor OX40 (CD134), was an agonistic, fully human IgG2 monoclonal antibody. A male proportion of roughly 80% and a mean age of approximately 60 years, ranging from roughly 23 to 79, were recorded for the dose-escalation cohort. Three dose-escalation patients achieved partial responses, one with hepatocellular carcinoma and two with cutaneous melanoma. The point of sequencing TCRbeta in the periphery was to test whether ivuxolimab changed TCR sequence diversity and drove clonal T-cell expansion. Among the roughly 52 dose-escalation patients, about 19 had hepatocellular carcinoma, approximately 15 melanoma, 9 renal cell carcinoma and 9 head and neck cancer. The paper covers the monotherapy dose-escalation part of the phase I ivuxolimab trial, which included N of about 50 patients. Prior anti-PD-1, anti-PD-L1 or anti-CTLA-4 therapy was permitted, and checkpoint inhibitors had been received by roughly 40% of dose-escalation patients. Intravenous ivuxolimab was administered to patients every 2 weeks at six dose levels: 0.01, 0.1, 0.3, 1.5, 3 and 10 mg/kg.

What the work shows at the level of the full study, not this receptor alone: Antigen specificity was not determined for the clonally expanded peripheral T cells. At doses of 0.1 to 3.0 mg/kg, clonal expansion of both CD4+ and CD8+ T cells in blood was seen between baseline and week 6. After ivuxolimab, CD8+ T cells had more expanded clones than CD4+ T cells on average. In partial responders in the 0.1-3.0 mg/kg groups, normalized peripheral clonal expansion was found to be among the lowest, especially among CD8+ T cells. Low levels of normalized T-cell clonal expansion were also seen in some nonresponding patients.

For sequencing of the TCRbeta CDR3 region, genomic DNA was extracted from the sorted cells. The immunoSEQ Assay was used to sequence the TCRbeta CDR3 regions. TCRdb took this table from immuneACCESS and kept in-frame rearrangements with V and J called. Such tables lack part of the clones; where checked against another copy, unresolved V genes explain under half of the gap, and the rest is unexplained. Present in this sample are fewer than 85,000 clones, about 73% of which were seen just once. The ten largest clonotypes hold around 5% of the sample. The CDR3 holds 16 amino acids from the cysteine to the phenylalanine. Just the 48-base CDR3 DNA is kept, in frame starting at base 1. Between the V and J ends, shortened by 0 bases and 0 bases respectively, the junction contains 13 bases. Via the germline V gene, CDR1 is SQVTM and CDR2 ANQGSEA. The trial excluded patients who had a history of autoimmune disease or were on systemic immunosuppression. In every dose cohort, peripheral blood was drawn for TCR sequencing at baseline, cycle 4 day 1, and cycle 7 day 1. The samples were drawn from a first-in-human, open-label, multicenter phase I dose-escalation trial of ivuxolimab. Adults with locally advanced or metastatic head and neck squamous cell, hepatocellular, melanoma or renal cell carcinoma were enrolled in the trial. Before TCR sequencing, CD4+ T cells and CD8+ T cells were sorted from peripheral blood as separate populations.

The sequence came from an adult with an advanced solid tumor such as melanoma, head and neck, liver or kidney cancer. Recombination connected TRBV29-1 to TRBJ2-3; a confident D gene designation cannot be given. The source was CD4+ or CD8+ T cells sorted from blood, collected in a trial of the OX40 agonist ivuxolimab. The CDR3 protein sequence reads: CSVEDVLGISTDTQYF. The DNA sequence follows: TGCAGCGTTGAAGACGTCCTGGGGATTAGCACAGATACGCAGTATTTT.